These 26 T cell receptor beta chains share one sample of origin, sequenced in a study. TCRdb reprocessed the RT-PCR reads via MiXCR and lists one record per CDR3 protein. This table has 550,000 to 750,000 distinct CDR3 sequences, 13% to 15% appearing once. The source material was memory CD4+ T cells from blood. The receptors derive from a female donor in good health, serving as a healthy control.

Details on this clonotype: Compared with germline, one end of the junction differs, possibly owing to a read error. J is TRBJ2-1 and V is TRBV20-1, with TRBD2 matching over 7 bases. The germline gives CDR1 DFQATT, CDR2 SNEGSKA (reference sequence). This CDR3 contains 15 residues. The CDR3 spells CSASSLADPYNDQFF. For the CDR3, the DNA is TGCAGTGCTAGCTCTCTAGCGGATCCATACAATGATCAGTTCTTC.

Only a few counts were recorded for this clonotype. The rearrangement joins TRBV7-3 to TRBJ2-5; a weak D match, TRBD2 (6 bases). The V gene lost 2 bases and the J gene lost 5 bases, with 12 bases spanning the gap. The CDR3 extends over 14 amino acids. From germline, CDR1 is SGHTA and CDR2 FQGTGA. This CDR3 is CASSLGASAETQYF. The CDR3 nucleotides are TGTGCCAGCAGCTTAGGGGCTAGCGCGGAGACCCAGTACTTC.

The chain combines TRBV5-5 with TRBJ2-2; perhaps TRBD2 as D (6 bases). With 6 bases removed from V and 7 bases from J, the gap between germline ends came to 10 bases. There are 12 residues in the CDR3. CDR1 is SGHKS, CDR2 YYEKEE, per germline (reference sequence). CDR3 DNA: TGTGCCAGCAACCGGGACTTCGGGGAGCTGTTTTTT. Translating gives CASNRDFGELFF.

The gene calls are TRBV11-2 and TRBJ2-7; D assignment may be TRBD1 or TRBD2 (5 bases each). Germline values: CDR1 SGHAT, CDR2 FQNNGV. The germline V and J ends were trimmed by 3 bases and 3 bases, with 12 bases remaining between them. The CDR3 runs to 14 residues. CDR3 nucleotides: TGTGCCAGCAGCTTGCCGGGACGGAACTACGAGCAGTACTTC. Translation: CASSLPGRNYEQYF.

In regard to this clonotype: A junction end diverges from the germline sequence, so it may reflect a read error. This chain uses TRBV7-7 with TRBJ1-1; D gene uncertain. The CDR3 is 13 amino acids. CDR1 and CDR2 (germline): SSHAT, FNYEAQ (reference sequence). The CDR3 region is CASSLNSNTEAFF. The DNA of the CDR3 is TGTGCTAGCAGCTTAAACAGCAACACTGAAGCTTTCTTT.

This clonotype showed up many times. The chain has TRBV29-1 and TRBJ1-2; 10 nucleotides agree with TRBD1. This CDR3 spans 15 amino acids. The V segment lost 1 base and the J segment 4 bases; nucleotides outside the gene matches: 6. Germline CDR1 and CDR2: SQVTM and ANQGSEA. CDR3 bases: TGCAGCGTTGAAGCTCTGGGACAGGGGAGCTATGGCTACACCTTC. Protein sequence: CSVEALGQGSYGYTF.

The genes are TRBV12-3 or TRBV12-4 and TRBJ2-2; tentatively, D is TRBD2 (5 bases). With 6 bases removed from V and 8 bases from J, the gap between germline ends came to 16 bases. CDR3 size: 14 residues. The CDR3 spells CASSKNEGAGELFF. The CDR3 coding sequence is TGTGCCAGCAGCAAAAATGAGGGTGCAGGGGAGCTGTTTTTT.

This clonotype was detected only a few times. The chain carries TRBV7-2 and TRBJ2-2, with unresolved D. V lost 5 bases and J lost 1, with 11 bases in between. There are 15 residues in the CDR3. From germline, CDR1 is SGHTA and CDR2 FQGNSA. The CDR3 sequence: CASSAPPGNTGELFF. The CDR3 DNA reads as TGTGCCAGCAGCGCCCCTCCGGGGAACACCGGGGAGCTGTTTTTT.

This clonotype was found a few times. The V and J genes are TRBV5-1 and TRBJ1-6, with D possibly being TRBD1 (6 bases). The CDR3 has 15 amino acids. Germline V gene data show CDR1 as SGHRS and CDR2 as YFSETQ. Trimming took off 0 bases at V and 5 bases at J, with 9 bases between the two ends. CDR3 nucleotides: TGCGCCAGCAGCTTGGATACAGGGAATAATTCACCCCTCCACTTT. Its translation is CASSLDTGNNSPLHF.

Only a few counts were recorded for this clonotype. The chain employs TRBV12-3 or TRBV12-4 and TRBJ2-2; TRBD1 matches at 7 bases. The CDR3 length is 13 residues. The J segment lost 4 bases and the V segment lost 7 bases, leaving 3 bases of the junction unmatched. The CDR3 loop reads CASKTGTTGELFF. The DNA for the CDR3 is TGTGCCAGCAAGACAGGGACCACCGGGGAGCTGTTTTTT.

DNA for the CDR3: TGTGCCACCGGACAAAATGCGGACACCGGGGAGCTGTTTTTT. Amino acid sequence: CATGQNADTGELFF. V is TRBV10-3 and J is TRBJ2-2; D is perhaps TRBD1 (5 bases). The CDR3 sequence is 14 residues long. Per germline, CDR1 ENHRY and CDR2 SYGVKD. Trimming left V 10 bases short and J 3 bases short, with 15 bases between.

The table lists this clonotype with a few counts. The V gene is TRBV7-2, the J gene TRBJ2-5; unclear D gene. The germline V gene has CDR1 SGHTA and CDR2 FQGNSA. The CDR3 is made up of 13 amino acids. V was trimmed by 5 bases and J by 5 bases, leaving 12 bases between them. The CDR3 spells CASSARHWETQYF. As DNA, the CDR3 is TGTGCCAGCAGCGCCCGTCATTGGGAGACCCAGTACTTC.

The CDR3 region is CASSGPGNTEAFF. The CDR3 DNA is TGTGCCAGCAGTGGTCCCGGGAACACTGAAGCTTTCTTT. This rearrangement joins TRBV25-1 to TRBJ1-1, with D unresolved. The ends were cut back, 4 bases at V and 1 base at J, with 7 bases in the middle. Germline V gene sequence: CDR1 MGHDK, CDR2 SYGVNS. This CDR3 has 13 amino acids.

The J gene is TRBJ1-6, the V gene TRBV6-5; D is perhaps TRBD1 (6 bases). With 1 base removed from V and 8 bases from J, the gap between germline ends came to 9 bases. This CDR3 region has 14 residues. Germline CDR1 is MNHEY and CDR2 is SVGAGI. The CDR3 DNA follows: TGTGCCAGCAGTTACTTAGGGGGGGATTCACCCCTCCACTTT. This translates into CASSYLGGDSPLHF.

This clonotype was counted ten times or more. V gene TRBV5-6 combines with J gene TRBJ1-5; D is unclear. The germline V and J ends were trimmed by 0 bases and 5 bases, with 9 bases remaining between them. The CDR3 has 14 amino acids. Germline values: CDR1 SGHDT, CDR2 YYEEEE. The CDR3 is CASSLAQWDQPQHF. The CDR3 DNA reads TGTGCCAGCAGCTTGGCCCAGTGGGATCAGCCCCAGCATTTT.

In this sample, this clonotype turned up a few times. This sequence joins TRBV5-1 and TRBJ2-2, with 14 bases identical to TRBD2. The CDR3 is 16 residues long. Unmatched junction bases numbered 3, after V lost 4 bases and J lost 4 bases. Germline CDR1 reads SGHRS; CDR2 reads YFSETQ. CDR3 coding DNA: TGCGCCAGCAGCCTTGGGACTAGCGGGGGCACCGGGGAGCTGTTTTTT. It specifies CASSLGTSGGTGELFF.

This clonotype has at least ten counts. The chain has TRBV3-1 and TRBJ2-7; maybe TRBD2 (6 bases). Germline CDR1 is LGHDT and CDR2 is YNNKEL (reference sequence). CDR3 length: 13 residues. Trimming pared 2 bases from V and 3 bases from J, leaving 8 bases between. The CDR3 nucleotides read TGTGCCAGCAGCCAACCCGGGGGCTACGAGCAGTACTTC. Protein product: CASSQPGGYEQYF.

This clonotype was observed a few times. The chain links TRBV6-5 to TRBJ2-7; 10 nucleotides line up with TRBD1. V gave up 7 bases and J gave up 5 bases; unmatched junction bases: 11. The CDR3 consists of 15 residues. The germline V gene encodes CDR1 MNHEY and CDR2 SVGAGI. For the CDR3, the DNA is TGTGCCAGCACAACCGGGACAGGGGCTTCCCACGAGCAGTACTTC. Residues: CASTTGTGASHEQYF.

This clonotype was seen many times. The chain links TRBV7-2 to TRBJ2-5; either TRBD1 or TRBD2 may fit D (5 bases each). CDR3 length equals 12 residues. The V gene's germline CDR1 is SGHTA and CDR2 FQGNSA. Trimming took 8 bases from V and 5 from J, leaving 12 bases between them. The CDR3 here is CASHGAWETQYF. For the CDR3, the DNA is TGTGCCAGCCACGGGGCTTGGGAGACCCAGTACTTC.

This clonotype occurred many times. The CDR3 here is CASSTWDPNALLHF. The CDR3 nucleotides read TGTGCCAGCAGTACGTGGGATCCGAATGCTCTCCTCCACTTT. V and J are TRBV6-2 or TRBV6-3 and TRBJ1-6; D is ambiguous. With 5 bases removed from V and 15 bases from J, the gap between germline ends came to 20 bases. CDR3 length: 14 amino acids. Germline CDR1 and CDR2: MNHEY and SVGEGT.

This clonotype was observed a few times. The rearrangement joins TRBV24-1 to TRBJ2-7, with D possibly being TRBD1 (5 bases). Between the trimmed V and J ends, which lost 9 bases and 2 bases, there was a span of 13 bases. The CDR3 extends over 13 amino acids. Germline V gene lookup returns CDR1 KGHDR and CDR2 SFDVKD. The CDR3 is CATGATDTYEQYF. In nucleotides, the CDR3 is TGTGCCACCGGGGCCACAGATACCTACGAGCAGTACTTC.

This clonotype appeared many times. The gene calls are TRBV7-2 and TRBJ2-5, with a possible D match to TRBD2 (5 bases). The length of the CDR3 is 16 residues. Germline CDR1 is SGHTA and CDR2 is FQGNSA. V lost 4 bases and J 4 bases, leaving 19 bases between the germline ends. The CDR3 sequence: CASSSLGGSESETQYF. The CDR3 DNA reads TGTGCCAGCAGCTCTTTAGGCGGTAGCGAGTCAGAGACCCAGTACTTC.

The rearrangement links TRBV5-6 to TRBJ2-7; perhaps TRBD2 as D (6 bases). Between the trimmed V and J ends, which lost 1 base and 7 bases, there was a span of 12 bases. The CDR3 contains 13 residues. Per germline, CDR1 SGHDT and CDR2 YYEEEE. CDR3 in DNA: TGTGCCAGCAGCTTGTGGGGGGTCTGGGAGCAGTACTTC. Translating it yields CASSLWGVWEQYF.

To note about this clonotype: One end of the junction varies from germline; a read error may be responsible. The chain joins TRBV30 to TRBJ2-5; 9 bases are a match to TRBD2. The CDR3 is 12 amino acids. Germline V CDR1 and CDR2: GTSNPN, SVGIG (reference sequence). CDR3 residues: CAWSPLAGYPHF. DNA for the CDR3: TGTGCCTGGAGTCCCCTAGCGGGATACCCCCACTTC.

A note on this clonotype: Being one base from a much bigger clone, this may be a read error. The J gene is TRBJ1-1, the V gene TRBV5-4; D unclear. V was pared by 0 bases and J by 1 base, with 7 bases between. The CDR3 is 14 amino acids. Per the germline V gene, CDR1 is SGHNT and CDR2 is YYREEE (reference sequence). The CDR3 loop reads CASSLGLRNTEAFF. The DNA of the CDR3 is TGTGCCAGCAGCTTGGGACTGAGGAACACTGAAGCTTTCTTT.

This clonotype was observed many times. CDR3 amino acids: CSVGRGTSGYNEQFF. Written as DNA, the CDR3 is TGCAGCGTTGGGCGCGGGACTAGCGGCTACAATGAGCAGTTCTTC. The V call is TRBV29-1, the J call TRBJ2-1; 11 nucleotides line up with TRBD2. This CDR3 has 15 residues. V trimming: 4 bases; J trimming: 3 bases; junction bases outside the gene matches: 5. Germline V gene sequence: CDR1 SQVTM, CDR2 ANQGSEA.